This TCR beta chain appears in the sequencing data of a study of T cells after yellow fever vaccination. On this clonotype: Its target is not known.

General study findings and limits: The study found a weaker secondary response that peaked faster, day 5 versus 15. A small proportion of clonotypes was detected in both the CD4 and CD8 compartments.

The V gene lost 0 bases and the J gene lost 4 bases, with 16 bases spanning the gap. The length of the CDR3 is 16 residues. Germline V gene data show CDR1 as SGHRS and CDR2 as YFSETQ. It was through 5'RACE template switching that TCR cDNA was made, with a universal primer site and UMIs added. TCRdb itself ran the 5' RACE reads through MiXCR, one entry per CDR3 protein. This sample has 300,000 to 400,000 distinct CDR3 sequences, with roughly 8% found just once. This clonotype was obtained from a man aged 18 to 29 who received the YFV17D yellow fever vaccine. The specimen was PBMCs, collected more than 40 days after the first yellow fever vaccination. The chain uses TRBV5-1 and TRBJ1-1, with D unresolved. Written as DNA, the CDR3 is TGCGCCAGCAGCTTGGGCCGCCAACCACCGGTCACTGAAGCTTTCTTT. Translating it yields CASSLGRQPPVTEAFF. Full variable domain (rest looked up from reference TRBV5-1 and TRBJ1-1): KAGVTQTPRYLIKTRGQQVTLSCSPISGHRSVSWYQQTPGQGLQFLFEYFSETQRNKGNFPGRFSGRQFSNSRSEMNVSTLELGDSALYLCASSLGRQPPVTEAFFGQGTRLTVV.